This record covers a single T cell receptor (beta chain). The record originates from a study of technical replicates of blood from four donors. Germline CDR1 SGHKS, CDR2 YYEKEE (reference sequence). The ends were cut back, 2 bases at V and 4 bases at J, with 4 bases in the middle. The CDR3 loop spans 12 amino acids. TCRdb's table, derived via immunoSEQ multiplex PCR, lists solely in-frame clones and lacks some. The sample has approximately 81,000 clones; roughly four fifths are singletons. J is TRBJ1-5 and V is TRBV5-5; no definite D call. The TCR sequence derives from a human donor in good health. Some clones in this sample may be carry-over from other donors' samples. The sample consisted of PBMCs. DNA of the CDR3: TGTGCCAGCAGCTTACAAAATCAGCCCCAGCATTTT. Its translation: CASSLQNQPQHF.